This TCR beta chain was obtained from a study of beta chain features in type 1 diabetes (dated by TCRdb to the late 2010s). Background for the entire study: Patients and healthy donors did not differ in mean age, gender distribution, total cell number or subset yield. A total of about 100,000,000 sorted cells were examined across all samples, and RNA yield correlated strongly with the number of cells per subset. In the study, recently diagnosed type 1 diabetes patients and matched healthy donors were compared on the TCRB repertoires of their sorted circulating CD4+ T cell subsets. Regulatory and stem cell-like memory subsets were isolated from only 8 patients and roughly 8 healthy donors, whereas naive and central memory subsets came from all 28 donors.

The entire isolated RNA was reverse transcribed using the High Capacity cDNA Reverse Transcription Kit, and thus expressed TCRB transcripts were sequenced. Naive, central memory and regulatory T cell samples underwent deep immunoSEQ sequencing, averaging about 3.57 million total reads per sample. After sorted cells were lysed in RLT buffer, RNA was extracted with DNase-treated RNeasy Micro or Mini kits, with the choice depending on cell number. Each cell subset was processed separately to prevent cross-contamination, with patient and healthy donor samples processed together. The immunoSEQ multiplex PCR was used to amplify TCRB sequences from cDNA, yielding 87-bp fragments that span the CDR3 region. The amplicons were sequenced using the Illumina HiSeq platform. In the source study's methods: Synthetic template baselines were used to correct PCR bias computationally, reads within Hamming distance 2 were collapsed, and singletons that could not be merged were discarded. Reads were aligned against IMGT to assign V, D and J genes, CDR3 length and insertions or deletions at six rearrangement sites. Within each subset, clonotype counts were normalized to the number of sorted cells before true diversity and Gini coefficients were calculated with the tcR R package. The overlap coefficient, calculated on TCRB nucleotide sequences, was used to measure repertoire sharing. Out-of-frame TCRB sequences from naive cells were analyzed as a proxy for the pre-selection repertoire. This immuneACCESS table, as held by TCRdb, lists in-frame sequences with V and J called but not all clones. Of the missing ones, under half trace to an unresolved V gene in checked studies; the others have no known cause. V, J and clone size derive from that table, while D and trimming were established from the DNA sequence. The sample profile shows hundreds of thousands of clones; 10% to 15% of them were found once. Together, the top ten hold around 0.022% of the sample.

A single peripheral blood draw of approximately 0.11 L on average was collected from each donor into heparinised tubes. Naive, central memory, regulatory and stem cell-like memory CD4+ T cells were sorted on a BD FACSAria II using a panel including CD45RO, CCR7, CD25, CD127, CD95 and CD27. A purity above 95% was achieved for all sorted populations. PBMCs were separated immediately by Lymphoprep density gradient centrifugation and were stained directly, without being cultured. To minimize batch effects, samples were stained and sorted in pairs, one healthy donor with one patient per experiment. This clone turned up a few times. The clone's antigen remains unknown. Base qualities are missing; no much larger clone stands one base away. On the study overall, not on this receptor specifically: HLA sub-analyses involved small numbers of individuals, so any influence of HLA type on TCRB rearrangement remained unresolved. In all four CD4+ subsets, TCRB CDR3 length was moderately but significantly shorter in type 1 diabetes patients. Patients with type 1 diabetes made fewer insertions and deleted more nucleotides at VDJ recombination sites, implying thymic rearrangement abnormalities. Shorter templates might be favored by PCR, yet because patient and control samples were amplified and corrected together, any such skew would affect both groups equally. Naive, central memory and regulatory TCRB repertoires appeared more similar among patients than among healthy donors. Because cDNA rather than genomic DNA was sequenced, highly expressing activated cells could have been over-represented, although no difference in activation and CD3 levels was found between groups.

Between the V and J ends, shortened by 8 bases and 0 bases respectively, the junction contains 11 bases. Based on the germline V gene, the CDR1 and CDR2 sequences are SNHLY and FYNNEI. From the cysteine up to the phenylalanine, the CDR3 has a length of 14 residues. Only CDR3 DNA is held: 42 bases, read in frame from base 1. The sequenced sample consisted of naive CD4+ T cells from blood. Sample cell subset or site, as interpreted from the label and publication: true naive CD4+ T cells. This sequence was found in a man between 18 and 29 years old with type 1 diabetes. Here the chain combines TRBV2 and TRBJ1-3; the D gene is not confidently resolved. The CDR3 in this case is CASSPEDSGNTIYF. At the DNA level, the sequence is TGTGCCAGCTCCCCTGAAGACTCTGGAAACACCATATATTTT.